Listed here is a single T cell receptor beta chain. These data come from a study of blood T cell repertoires in COVID-19. Whole-study context: Samples taken during acute and convalescent COVID-19 were collected in the United States, Italy and Spain. PBMCs, B-cell-depleted T cells, or T cells were the source of the cDNA or gDNA that made up the material.

Per the original data handling: Cell counts per sample came from amplifying reference gene primers. The assay was immunoSEQ multiplex PCR, and TCRdb's table has in-frame clones only and misses some. The DNA was the basis for D and trimming; V, J and clone size are from that table. The sample lists a few hundred thousand clones; more than 70% were seen once. The sample was peripheral blood. This TCR derives from a man aged 50 to 59 with COVID-19, enrolled during active disease.

The CDR3 nucleotides are TGTGCCAGCAGCCAAGGGGCTTCTAGCGGGAGGCCAAATGAGCAGTTCTTC. Translated: CASSQGASSGRPNEQFF. The gene calls are TRBV3-1 (or the pseudogene TRBV3-2) and TRBJ2-1, with TRBD2 matching 11 bases. V dropped 1 base and J dropped 7; count of bases not matched to a gene: 9. Germline values: CDR1 LGHDT, CDR2 YNNKEL (reference sequence). The length of the CDR3 is 17 residues.